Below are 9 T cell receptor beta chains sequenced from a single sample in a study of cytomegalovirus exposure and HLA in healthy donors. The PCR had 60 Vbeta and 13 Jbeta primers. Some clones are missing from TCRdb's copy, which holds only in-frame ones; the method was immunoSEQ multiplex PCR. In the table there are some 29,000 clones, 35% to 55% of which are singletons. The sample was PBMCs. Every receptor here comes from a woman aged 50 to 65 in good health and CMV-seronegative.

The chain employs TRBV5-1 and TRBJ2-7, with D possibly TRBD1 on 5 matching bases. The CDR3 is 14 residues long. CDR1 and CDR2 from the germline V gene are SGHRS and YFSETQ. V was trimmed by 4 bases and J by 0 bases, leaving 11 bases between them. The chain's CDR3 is CASSITGFSYEQYF. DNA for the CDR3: TGCGCCAGCAGCATTACAGGATTCTCCTACGAGCAGTACTTC.

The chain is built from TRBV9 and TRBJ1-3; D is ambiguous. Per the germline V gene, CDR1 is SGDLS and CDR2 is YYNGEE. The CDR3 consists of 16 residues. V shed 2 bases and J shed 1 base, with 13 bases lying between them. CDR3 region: CASSVESSSSGNTIYF. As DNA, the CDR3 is TGTGCCAGCAGCGTTGAAAGCTCCTCTTCTGGAAACACCATATATTTT.

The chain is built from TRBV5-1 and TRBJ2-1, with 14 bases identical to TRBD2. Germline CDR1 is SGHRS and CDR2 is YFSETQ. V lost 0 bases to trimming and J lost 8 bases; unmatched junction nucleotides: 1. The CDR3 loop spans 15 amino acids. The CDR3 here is CASSLGGLAGDEQFF. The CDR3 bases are TGCGCCAGCAGCTTGGGGGGACTAGCGGGAGATGAGCAGTTCTTC.

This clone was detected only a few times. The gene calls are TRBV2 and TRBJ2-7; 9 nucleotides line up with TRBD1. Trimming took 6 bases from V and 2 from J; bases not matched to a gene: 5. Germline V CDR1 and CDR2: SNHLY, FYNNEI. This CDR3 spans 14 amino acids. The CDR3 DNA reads TGTGCCAGCAGGGACAGGGGTCAAGCCTACGAGCAGTACTTC. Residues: CASRDRGQAYEQYF.

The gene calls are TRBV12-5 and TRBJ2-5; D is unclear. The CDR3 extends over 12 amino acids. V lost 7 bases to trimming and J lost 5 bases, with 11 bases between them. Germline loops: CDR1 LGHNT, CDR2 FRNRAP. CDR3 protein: CASDSGAETQYF. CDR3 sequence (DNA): TGTGCTAGTGACTCAGGTGCGGAGACCCAGTACTTC. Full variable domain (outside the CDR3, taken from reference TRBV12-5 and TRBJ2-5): DARVTQTPRHKVTEMGQEVTMRCQPILGHNTVFWYRQTMMQGLELLAYFRNRAPLDDSGMPKDRFSAEMPDATLATLKIQPSEPRDSAVYFCASDSGAETQYFGPGTRLLVL.

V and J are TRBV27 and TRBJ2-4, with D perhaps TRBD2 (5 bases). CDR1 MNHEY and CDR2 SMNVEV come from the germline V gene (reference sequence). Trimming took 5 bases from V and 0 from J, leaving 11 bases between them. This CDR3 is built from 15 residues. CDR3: CASSGAALAKNIQYF. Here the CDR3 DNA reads TGTGCCAGCAGTGGAGCGGCTTTAGCCAAAAACATTCAGTACTTC.

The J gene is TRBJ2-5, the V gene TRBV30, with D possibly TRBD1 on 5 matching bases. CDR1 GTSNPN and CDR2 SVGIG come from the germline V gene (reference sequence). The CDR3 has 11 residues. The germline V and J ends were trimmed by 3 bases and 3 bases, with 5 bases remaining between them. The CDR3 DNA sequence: TGTGCCTGGAGCAGGGAAGAGACCCAGTACTTC. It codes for CAWSREETQYF.

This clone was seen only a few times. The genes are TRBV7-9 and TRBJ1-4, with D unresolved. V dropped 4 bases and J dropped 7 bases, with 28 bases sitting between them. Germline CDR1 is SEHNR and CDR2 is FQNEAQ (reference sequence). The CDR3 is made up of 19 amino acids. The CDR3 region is CASSSGLTGSASRSEKLFF. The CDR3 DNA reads TGTGCCAGCAGCTCCGGGTTAACGGGGTCGGCTTCTCGATCTGAAAAACTGTTTTTT. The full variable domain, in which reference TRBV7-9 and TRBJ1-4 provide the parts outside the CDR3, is DTGVSQNPRHKITKRGQNVTFRCDPISEHNRLYWYRQTLGQGPEFLTYFQNEAQLEKSRLLSDRFSAERPKGSFSTLEIQRTEQGDSAMYLCASSSGLTGSASRSEKLFFGSGTQLSVL.

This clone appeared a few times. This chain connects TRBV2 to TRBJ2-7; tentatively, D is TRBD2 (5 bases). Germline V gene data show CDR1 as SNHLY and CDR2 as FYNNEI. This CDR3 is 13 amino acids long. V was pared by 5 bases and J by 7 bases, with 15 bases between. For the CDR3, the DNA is TGTGCCAGCAGTCAAACGGAGGTCGGGGAGCAGTACTTC. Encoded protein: CASSQTEVGEQYF.